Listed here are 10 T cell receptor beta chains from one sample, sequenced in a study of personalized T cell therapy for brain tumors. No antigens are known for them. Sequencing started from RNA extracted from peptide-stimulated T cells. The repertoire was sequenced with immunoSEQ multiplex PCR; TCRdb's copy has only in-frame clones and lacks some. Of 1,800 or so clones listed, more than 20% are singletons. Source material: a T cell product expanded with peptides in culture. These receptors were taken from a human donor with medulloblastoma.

The CDR3 DNA reads TGCGCCAGCAGCCATCCCTCCCACCCACGACTCTACAATGAGCAGTTCTTC. This gives the protein CASSHPSHPRLYNEQFF. The V call is TRBV4-1, the J call TRBJ2-1; D is undetermined. V shed 3 bases and J shed 3 bases, with 18 bases lying between them. Germline CDR1 and CDR2: MGHRA and YSYEKL. CDR3 length: 17 residues.

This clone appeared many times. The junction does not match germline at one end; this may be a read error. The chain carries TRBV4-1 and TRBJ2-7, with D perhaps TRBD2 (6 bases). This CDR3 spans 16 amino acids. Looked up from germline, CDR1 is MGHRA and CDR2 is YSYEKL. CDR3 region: CASSQGGLGASHEQYF. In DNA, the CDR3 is TGCGCCAGCAGCCAGGGGGGACTCGGGGCCTCCCACGAGCAGTACTTC.

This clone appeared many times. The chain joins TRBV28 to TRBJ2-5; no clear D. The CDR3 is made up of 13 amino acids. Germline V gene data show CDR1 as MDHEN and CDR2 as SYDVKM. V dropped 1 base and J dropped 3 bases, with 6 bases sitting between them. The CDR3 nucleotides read TGTGCCAGCAGTTTATCGGGTGAAGAGACCCAGTACTTC. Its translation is CASSLSGEETQYF.

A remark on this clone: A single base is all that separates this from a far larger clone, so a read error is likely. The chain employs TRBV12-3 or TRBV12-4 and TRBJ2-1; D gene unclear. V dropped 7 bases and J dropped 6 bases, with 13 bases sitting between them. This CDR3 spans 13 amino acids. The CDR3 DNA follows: TGTGCCAGCATTAGAGTAGAGCCCAATGAGCAGTTCTTC. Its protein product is CASIRVEPNEQFF.

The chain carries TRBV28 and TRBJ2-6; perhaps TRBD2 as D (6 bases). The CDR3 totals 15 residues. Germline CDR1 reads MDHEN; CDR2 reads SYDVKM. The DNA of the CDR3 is TGTGGCTGCAGTTTAGTTGGGAGGGGGGCCAACGTCCTGACTTTC. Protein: CGCSLVGRGANVLTF.

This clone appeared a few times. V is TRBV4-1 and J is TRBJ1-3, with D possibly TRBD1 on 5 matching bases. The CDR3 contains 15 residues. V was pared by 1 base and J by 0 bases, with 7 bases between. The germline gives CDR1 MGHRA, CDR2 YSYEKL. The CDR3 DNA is TGCGCCAGCAGCCAAGGGACACTCTCTGGAAACACCATATATTTT. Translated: CASSQGTLSGNTIYF.

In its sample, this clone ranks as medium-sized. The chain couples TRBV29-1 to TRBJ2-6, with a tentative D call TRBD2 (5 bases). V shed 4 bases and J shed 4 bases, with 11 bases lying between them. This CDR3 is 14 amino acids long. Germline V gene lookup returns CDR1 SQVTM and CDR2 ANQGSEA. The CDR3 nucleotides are TGCAGCGTTGTAGGGTCGGGAGGGGCCAACGTCCTGACTTTC. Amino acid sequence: CSVVGSGGANVLTF.

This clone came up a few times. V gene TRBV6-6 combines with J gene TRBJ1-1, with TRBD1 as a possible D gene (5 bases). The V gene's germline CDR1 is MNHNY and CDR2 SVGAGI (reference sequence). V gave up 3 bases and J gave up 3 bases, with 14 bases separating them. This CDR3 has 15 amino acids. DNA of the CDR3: TGTGCCAGCAGTTATAGGTTTGGAGGGGACACTGAAGCTTTCTTT. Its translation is CASSYRFGGDTEAFF.

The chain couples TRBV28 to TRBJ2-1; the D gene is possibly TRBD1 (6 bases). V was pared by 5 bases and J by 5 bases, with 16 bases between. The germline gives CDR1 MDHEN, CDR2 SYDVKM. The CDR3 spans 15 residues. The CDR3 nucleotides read TGTGCCAGCAGTACCCCGGCAGGGGCCGACAATGAGCAGTTCTTC. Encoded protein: CASSTPAGADNEQFF.

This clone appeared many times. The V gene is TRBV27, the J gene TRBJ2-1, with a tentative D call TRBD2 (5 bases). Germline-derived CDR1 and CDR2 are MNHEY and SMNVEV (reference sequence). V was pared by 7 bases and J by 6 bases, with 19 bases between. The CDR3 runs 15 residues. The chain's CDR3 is CASTQVNWRSNEQFF. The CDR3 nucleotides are TGTGCCAGCACCCAAGTGAACTGGAGGTCCAATGAGCAGTTCTTC.